This T cell receptor beta chain was captured by sequencing in a study of T cells in Graves' hyperthyroidism and ophthalmopathy. The source material, RNA transcripts, was used to amplify TCR beta CDR3 regions. The HTBI primer set drove a first-round RT-PCR of the TCR CDR3. MiXCR, applied by TCRdb to the multiplex PCR reads, yields one record per CDR3 protein. The sample contains 500,000 to 600,000 distinct CDR3 sequences, 40% to 55% of which appear only once. In this sample, this clonotype turned up many times. V lost 3 bases to trimming and J lost 3 bases; unmatched junction nucleotides: 3. The CDR3 sequence is 15 residues long.

Sequenced: peripheral blood or thyroid tissue (not recorded which). The receptor was derived from an adult woman with Graves' disease, either hyperthyroidism or ophthalmopathy (not recorded which). The V call is TRBV12-3 or TRBV12-4, the J call TRBJ1-5; 9 nucleotides agree with TRBD1. The CDR3 DNA reads TGTGCCAGCAGTTTTAGGACAGGGGTCAATCAGCCCCAGCATTTT. Protein sequence: CASSFRTGVNQPQHF.